The 4 T cell receptor beta chains below all came from one sample that was sequenced in a study of OX40 agonist ivuxolimab in advanced cancers. The method was immunoSEQ multiplex PCR; TCRdb's version includes in-frame clones alone and lacks a portion of them. Of 130,000 or so clones listed, about 92% are singletons. Sequenced here: CD4+ or CD8+ T cells sorted from blood, sampled in a trial of the OX40 agonist ivuxolimab. The receptors were sampled from an adult with an advanced solid tumor such as melanoma, head and neck, liver or kidney cancer.

The chain recombines TRBV7-2 with TRBJ2-1; 15 positions agree with TRBD2. The CDR3 is made up of 15 amino acids. V gave up 4 bases and J gave up 15 bases; unmatched junction bases: 10. The germline V gene has CDR1 SGHTA and CDR2 FQGNSA. In nucleotides, the CDR3 is TGTGCCAGCAGCTCACGGACTAGCGGGGGGGCCTTTACGTTCTTC. Its protein product is CASSSRTSGGAFTFF.

Worth noting for this clone: At one end the junction does not follow the germline gene, possibly because of a read error. The gene calls are TRBV2 and TRBJ1-5; 8 bases line up with TRBD1. Germline V gene sequence: CDR1 SNHLY, CDR2 FYNNEI. This CDR3 is built from 16 residues. The DNA for the CDR3 is TGTGCCAGCAGTGACCTACAGGGGGACTTAAATCGGCCCCAGCATTTT. This sequence encodes CASSDLQGDLNRPQHF.

The genes are TRBV4-3 and TRBJ2-2; D remains ambiguous. Germline loops: CDR1 LGHNA, CDR2 YSLEER. There are 13 residues in the CDR3. V was shortened by 1 base and J by 6 bases, with 6 bases between the two germline ends. In DNA form, the CDR3 reads TGCGCCAGCAGCCAAGGAACCGCCGGGGAGCTGTTTTTT. This translates into CASSQGTAGELFF.

This chain joins TRBV5-1 and TRBJ2-1, with 7 bases identical to TRBD2. The CDR3 is 14 amino acids. The junction had 3 bases not matched to a gene; V was cut back by 2 bases and J by 4 bases. Germline V gene sequence: CDR1 SGHRS, CDR2 YFSETQ. CDR3 coding DNA: TGCGCCAGCAGCTTTACTAGCGATTACAATGAGCAGTTCTTC. As protein: CASSFTSDYNEQFF.